These 21 T cell receptor beta chains were all obtained from the same sample, sequenced in a study of T cells in localized non-small cell lung cancer. Measured with immunoSEQ multiplex PCR; TCRdb has only the in-frame clones, and not every one. The table lists about 30,000 clones, around 89% of them singletons. The sequences come from peripheral blood, collected before any cancer treatment. The origin of the receptors is a woman aged 35 to 75 with stage I lung adenocarcinoma.

The J gene is TRBJ2-1, the V gene TRBV11-2, with TRBD2 identical over 10 bases. Germline CDR1 reads SGHAT; CDR2 reads FQNNGV. The ends lost 5 bases at V and 6 bases at J; junction bases unmatched: 4. CDR3 length: 14 residues. The CDR3 nucleotides are TGTGCCAGCAGCGTGAGCGGGGGGGTCAATGAGCAGTTCTTC. This encodes CASSVSGGVNEQFF. Full variable domain (rest looked up from reference TRBV11-2 and TRBJ2-1): EAGVAQSPRYKIIEKRQSVAFWCNPISGHATLYWYQQILGQGPKLLIQFQNNGVVDDSQLPKDRFSAERLKGVDSTLKIQPAKLEDSAVYLCASSVSGGVNEQFFGPGTRLTVL.

The chain is built from TRBV18 and TRBJ1-1; D possibly corresponds to TRBD1 (6 bases). V was pared by 5 bases and J by 3 bases, with 7 bases between. The CDR3 is 12 amino acids. Germline V gives CDR1 KGHSH, CDR2 LQKENI. The DNA of the CDR3 is TGTGCCAGCTCAAAGGGGGACACTGAAGCTTTCTTT. The encoded protein is CASSKGDTEAFF.

This clone was counted only a few times. The gene calls are TRBV21-1 and TRBJ2-7; the table calls TRBD1, which could not be checked here. TRBV21-1 is deemed a pseudogene. There are 15 residues in the CDR3. CDR3 amino acids: CASSFPRGFSYEQYF. The CDR3 DNA sequence: TGTGCCAGCAGCTTTCCCAGGGGGTTCTCCTACGAGCAGTACTTC.

This chain connects TRBV6-1 to TRBJ1-5; tentative D call: TRBD1 (5 bases). The CDR3 is 15 amino acids. V was clipped by 6 bases and J by 3 bases, with 15 bases between them. Germline V lookup: CDR1 MNHNS, CDR2 SASEGT. The CDR3 loop is CASSVSMGHNQPQHF. The CDR3 bases are TGTGCCAGCAGCGTTTCAATGGGGCACAATCAGCCCCAGCATTTT.

Concerning this clone: The sample contains more than one DNA sequence encoding this CDR3. This chain connects TRBV6-1 to TRBJ2-2; the D gene is possibly TRBD2 (5 bases). Germline V gene lookup returns CDR1 MNHNS and CDR2 SASEGT. With 6 bases removed from V and 5 bases from J, the gap between germline ends came to 7 bases. This CDR3 has 12 residues. CDR3 sequence reads: CASRTGTGELFF. The DNA of the CDR3 is TGTGCCAGCAGGACGGGGACCGGGGAGCTGTTTTTT.

Worth noting for this clone: Other DNA sequences in this sample translate to the same CDR3. This chain connects TRBV4-1 to TRBJ1-1; unclear D gene. CDR1 and CDR2 from the germline V gene are MGHRA and YSYEKL. The germline V and J ends were trimmed by 1 base and 8 bases, with 8 bases remaining between them. The CDR3 sequence is 12 residues long. The CDR3 nucleotides are TGCGCCAGCAGCCAAGCGGACGGCGAAGCTTTCTTT. Translating gives CASSQADGEAFF.

The chain recombines TRBV11-2 with TRBJ2-3; the D gene is possibly TRBD2 (5 bases). Germline V gene sequence: CDR1 SGHAT, CDR2 FQNNGV. The CDR3 extends over 15 amino acids. The germline V and J ends were trimmed by 4 bases and 0 bases, with 11 bases remaining between them. CDR3 DNA: TGTGCCAGCAGCTCATTTGGCGGGAGCACAGATACGCAGTATTTT. Translation gives CASSSFGGSTDTQYF.

The genes are TRBV15 and TRBJ1-2; D is unresolved. The CDR3 totals 16 residues. Germline CDR1 reads LNHNV; CDR2 reads YYDKDF (reference sequence). Trimming pared 0 bases from V and 6 bases from J, leaving 17 bases between. CDR3 nucleotide sequence: TGTGCCACCAGCAGAGATCCAGACGACATCAAGGATGGCTACACCTTC. Translated, it gives CATSRDPDDIKDGYTF.

The rearrangement uses TRBV11-1 and TRBJ1-6; TRBD1 agrees at 7 bases. The CDR3 has 16 amino acids. CDR1 is SGHAT, CDR2 FQDESV, per germline (reference sequence). Trimming took 4 bases from V and 7 from J; bases not matched to a gene: 10. For the CDR3, the DNA is TGTGCCAGCAGCTCCGGGACAGACCCTTTAAATTCACCCCTCCACTTT. It is translated as CASSSGTDPLNSPLHF.

This clone showed up just a few times. The DNA for the CDR3 is TGTGCCAGCAGCGTCGGGGATAGCAATCAGCCCCAGCATTTT. It is translated as CASSVGDSNQPQHF. The V gene is TRBV9, the J gene TRBJ1-5; D is uncertain. Germline loops: CDR1 SGDLS, CDR2 YYNGEE. The CDR3 sequence is 14 residues long. V was pared by 2 bases and J by 0 bases, with 6 bases between.

The DNA of the CDR3 is TGTGCCAGCAGCCGACAGGGGTCGTACCAAGAGACCCAGTACTTC. Its translation is CASSRQGSYQETQYF. The chain is built from TRBV11-2 and TRBJ2-5; TRBD1 aligns across 8 bases. CDR1 is SGHAT, CDR2 FQNNGV, per germline. Germline trimming cut 5 bases from V and 0 bases from J; bases unmatched to any gene: 5. This CDR3 spans 15 amino acids.

The chain has TRBV7-9 and TRBJ2-2; 9 bases line up with TRBD1. V lost 6 bases, J lost 4 bases, and 9 bases stayed unmatched. Germline assignment: CDR1 SEHNR and CDR2 FQNEAQ (reference sequence). This CDR3 contains 16 residues. The CDR3 region is CASSLGQGTFTGELFF. The DNA for the CDR3 is TGTGCCAGCAGTCTCGGACAGGGGACCTTCACCGGGGAGCTGTTTTTT.

V is TRBV18 and J is TRBJ1-4; D is undetermined. Germline CDR1 is KGHSH and CDR2 is LQKENI. V lost 4 bases and J lost 0, with 15 bases in between. There are 17 residues in the CDR3. The CDR3 bases are TGTGCCAGCTCACTTGCGACAAGTTTTGCAACTAATGAAAAACTGTTTTTT. It specifies CASSLATSFATNEKLFF.

This sequence joins TRBV7-9 and TRBJ1-3; the D is unclear. Trimming left V 2 bases short and J 4 bases short, with 6 bases between. The CDR3 consists of 13 residues. Germline V CDR1 and CDR2: SEHNR, FQNEAQ (reference sequence). This CDR3 is CASSLSQGNTIYF. In DNA, the CDR3 is TGTGCCAGCAGCTTATCCCAGGGAAACACCATATATTTT.

The rearrangement links TRBV9 to TRBJ1-2; D remains unclear. The CDR3 totals 14 residues. The germline CDR1 and CDR2 sequences are SGDLS and YYNGEE. Trimming cost V 0 bases and J 6 bases, with 12 bases left between them. The CDR3 loop reads CASSVALQSHGYTF. The CDR3 DNA sequence: TGTGCCAGCAGCGTAGCCTTGCAGAGTCATGGCTACACCTTC.

CDR3: CASSLPLEETQYF. CDR3 coding DNA: TGTGCCAGCAGCTTACCCCTCGAAGAGACCCAGTACTTC. The chain links TRBV11-2 to TRBJ2-5; D uncertain. The V and J ends lost 2 bases and 3 bases respectively, with 7 bases between them. CDR1 SGHAT and CDR2 FQNNGV come from the germline V gene. The CDR3 is 13 residues long.

The genes are TRBV28 and TRBJ2-1; D remains unclear. Trimming left V 6 bases short and J 0 bases short, with 12 bases between. This CDR3 contains 15 residues. Germline CDR1 reads MDHEN; CDR2 reads SYDVKM. The CDR3 loop reads CASRGSVASYNEQFF. The CDR3, as DNA: TGTGCCAGCAGGGGCAGCGTTGCCTCCTACAATGAGCAGTTCTTC.

This clone occurred once. V is TRBV27 and J is TRBJ2-2, with 8 nucleotides matching TRBD1. CDR1 is MNHEY and CDR2 is SMNVEV in the germline V gene (reference sequence). There are 16 residues in the CDR3. J was trimmed by 2 bases and V by 3 bases; bases with no gene match: 5. The CDR3, as DNA: TGTGCCAGCAGTTTCTCGACAGGGGTAAACACCGGGGAGCTGTTTTTT. Translating it yields CASSFSTGVNTGELFF.

This clone was recorded a few times. The CDR3 here is CAIRRGSEQYF. Written as DNA, the CDR3 is TGTGCCATCAGGCGCGGGAGCGAGCAGTACTTC. The rearrangement uses TRBV10-3 and TRBJ2-7; 7 bases map to TRBD2. Germline lookup yields CDR1 ENHRY and CDR2 SYGVKD. The ends lost 6 bases at V and 6 bases at J; junction bases unmatched: 2. This CDR3 has 11 residues.

The J gene is TRBJ2-1, the V gene TRBV5-1; the D call may be TRBD1 or TRBD2 (5 bases each). Germline lookup yields CDR1 SGHRS and CDR2 YFSETQ. The CDR3 has 15 residues. With 2 bases removed from V and 4 bases from J, the gap between germline ends came to 13 bases. The CDR3 loop is CASSFNRDRYNEQFF. The CDR3 nucleotides read TGCGCCAGCAGCTTCAACCGGGACCGTTACAATGAGCAGTTCTTC.

This chain uses TRBV9 with TRBJ2-3, with D possibly TRBD1 on 6 matching bases. The CDR3 sequence is 14 residues long. In germline, CDR1 is SGDLS, CDR2 YYNGEE. The V end was cut by 4 bases, the J end by 8 bases, with 17 bases between. This CDR3 reads CASSSSMGAITQYF. CDR3 sequence (DNA): TGTGCCAGCAGCTCTTCGATGGGGGCGATTACGCAGTATTTT.